These 13 T cell receptor beta chains originate from one sample sequenced in a study of identical twins. A single record per CDR3 protein comes from TCRdb applying MiXCR to the 5' RACE reads. Of some 250,000 distinct CDR3 sequences listed, 6.5% are singletons. The same data also went into a second study, on T cells expressing NK-cell markers.

The source material was CD8+ T cells sorted from blood. Source of these receptors: a woman under 30 in good health.

This clonotype was counted a few times. The chain uses TRBV29-1 and TRBJ2-3; no clear D. V dropped 1 base and J dropped 0 bases, with 8 bases sitting between them. This CDR3 contains 14 residues. In germline, CDR1 is SQVTM, CDR2 ANQGSEA. This chain's CDR3 is CSVEVERSTDTQYF. The CDR3 region has the DNA TGCAGCGTTGAAGTTGAAAGAAGCACAGATACGCAGTATTTT.

The V gene is TRBV11-1, the J gene TRBJ2-2, with 7 bases that match TRBD2. The CDR3 consists of 18 residues. Germline values: CDR1 SGHAT, CDR2 FQDESV (reference sequence). V was clipped by 5 bases and J by 1 base; unmatched bases: 13. CDR3 loop: CASSPPPGLTLNTGELFF. The DNA for the CDR3 is TGTGCCAGCAGCCCACCACCGGGACTAACCCTGAACACCGGGGAGCTGTTTTTT.

The rearrangement uses TRBV23-1 and TRBJ2-1; 7 bases match TRBD1. TRBV23-1 is marked as an open reading frame, function uncertain. V gave up 4 bases and J gave up 3 bases; unmatched junction bases: 12. The CDR3 length is 17 residues. Written as DNA, the CDR3 is TGCGCCAGCAGTCTTTATCGTGGCGACAGGGACTACAATGAGCAGTTCTTC. Translating gives CASSLYRGDRDYNEQFF.

In this sample, this clonotype turned up a few times. V and J are TRBV27 and TRBJ1-2; 9 bases agree with TRBD1. The V and J ends lost 6 bases and 5 bases, in that order; junction bases with no gene match: 4. Looked up from germline, CDR1 is MNHEY and CDR2 is SMNVEV (reference sequence). This CDR3 is 13 amino acids long. CDR3 DNA sequence: TGTGCCAGCAGCGGACAGGGGACGTATGGCTACACCTTC. It encodes CASSGQGTYGYTF.

The chain carries TRBV11-3 and TRBJ2-2; the D is unclear. The CDR3 extends over 16 amino acids. CDR1 SGHNT and CDR2 YENEEA come from the germline V gene. Between the trimmed V and J ends, which lost 5 bases and 5 bases, there was a span of 18 bases. In DNA, the CDR3 is TGTGCCAGCAGCCCATCGGTTGGGAAGACTACCGGGGAGCTGTTTTTT. Protein: CASSPSVGKTTGELFF.

Only a few counts were recorded for this clonotype. The rearrangement joins TRBV6-1 to TRBJ1-2; TRBD1 matches at 10 bases. CDR1 MNHNS and CDR2 SASEGT come from the germline V gene. There are 13 residues in the CDR3. With 6 bases clipped from V and 7 bases from J, the junction kept 5 bases outside the gene matches. CDR3: CASRTGTGVGYTF. The DNA of the CDR3 is TGTGCCAGCAGGACCGGGACAGGGGTTGGCTACACCTTC.

This clonotype turned up a few times. J is TRBJ2-6 and V is TRBV9; D uncertain. Germline CDR1 reads SGDLS; CDR2 reads YYNGEE. This CDR3 region has 17 residues. V lost 0 bases and J 0 bases, leaving 10 bases between the germline ends. In DNA, the CDR3 is TGTGCCAGCAGCGTAGCTATAGATCTCTCTGGGGCCAACGTCCTGACTTTC. Translating it yields CASSVAIDLSGANVLTF.

The chain couples TRBV11-2 to TRBJ2-1; 9 nucleotides match TRBD2. This CDR3 has 16 residues. CDR1 and CDR2 (germline): SGHAT, FQNNGV. J was trimmed by 7 bases and V by 5 bases; bases with no gene match: 12. The CDR3 bases are TGTGCCAGCAGCCTCATGTCTAGCGGGATACTTAATGAGCAGTTCTTC. Translated: CASSLMSSGILNEQFF.

In this sample, this clonotype turned up a few times. V gene TRBV13 combines with J gene TRBJ2-4; the D is unclear. Germline V CDR1 and CDR2: PRHDT, FYEKMQ (reference sequence). Trimming left V 3 bases short and J 6 bases short, with 15 bases between. This CDR3 is 15 amino acids long. The CDR3 loop reads CASSFYSGVGNIQYF. CDR3 nucleotides: TGTGCCAGCAGCTTTTACTCGGGCGTGGGAAACATTCAGTACTTC.

The chain couples TRBV11-3 to TRBJ2-7, with D maybe TRBD1 (5 bases). The germline V and J ends were trimmed by 1 base and 2 bases, with 12 bases remaining between them. This CDR3 is built from 15 residues. In germline, CDR1 is SGHNT, CDR2 YENEEA. The CDR3 nucleotides are TGTGCCAGCAGCTTAGTGCGCGGACAACCCTACGAGCAGTACTTC. Translated, it gives CASSLVRGQPYEQYF.

This clonotype has a count of ten or more. Written as DNA, the CDR3 is TGTGCCACCAGCACCCTTGAGAGCGATGATACGCAGTATTTT. Translating it yields CATSTLESDDTQYF. This chain links TRBV15 with TRBJ2-3, with unresolved D. The V end was cut by 4 bases, the J end by 6 bases, with 14 bases between. The CDR3 covers 14 residues. Germline assignment: CDR1 LNHNV and CDR2 YYDKDF (reference sequence).

The rearrangement uses TRBV11-1 and TRBJ2-7, with 7 bases matching TRBD1. V was pared by 4 bases and J by 0 bases, with 24 bases of the junction left unmatched. The CDR3 length is 21 residues. Germline V gene data show CDR1 as SGHAT and CDR2 as FQDESV (reference sequence). The CDR3 is CASSYTSHRDRQTADSYEQYF. CDR3 in DNA: TGTGCCAGCAGCTATACAAGCCACCGGGACAGACAAACCGCAGACTCCTACGAGCAGTACTTC.

The CDR3 reads CASSAWGSYEQYF. The CDR3, as DNA: TGTGCCAGCAGTGCGTGGGGGTCCTACGAGCAGTACTTC. The chain joins TRBV25-1 to TRBJ2-7; tentatively, D is TRBD1 or TRBD2 (5 bases each). V gave up 4 bases and J gave up 1 base, with 8 bases separating them. Germline loops: CDR1 MGHDK, CDR2 SYGVNS. This CDR3 spans 13 amino acids.